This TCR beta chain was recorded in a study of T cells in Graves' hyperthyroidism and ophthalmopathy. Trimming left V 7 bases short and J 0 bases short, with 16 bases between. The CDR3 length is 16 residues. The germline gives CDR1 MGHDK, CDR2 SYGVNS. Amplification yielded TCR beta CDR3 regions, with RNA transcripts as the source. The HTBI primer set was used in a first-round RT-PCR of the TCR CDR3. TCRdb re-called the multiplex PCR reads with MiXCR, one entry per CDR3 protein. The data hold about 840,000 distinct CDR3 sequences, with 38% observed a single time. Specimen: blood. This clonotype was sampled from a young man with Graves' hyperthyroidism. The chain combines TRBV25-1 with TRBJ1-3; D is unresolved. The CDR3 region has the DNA TGTGCCAGCACTACGACGGGCTGGAGCTCTGGAAACACCATATATTTT. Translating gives CASTTTGWSSGNTIYF.